This TCR beta chain is drawn from a study of regulatory T cells in long-lasting Graves disease. Findings and limits, study-wide: Preferential use of TRBV28, TRBJ1-2 and TRBJ2-5 was seen in persistent disease.

Described time point: newly diagnosed GD, antithyroid drugs for less than 3 months. With RNA extracted from PBMCs as input, the TCR library was made. Trimming took 6 bases from V and 1 from J; bases not matched to a gene: 7. The length of the CDR3 is 16 residues. The germline CDR1 and CDR2 sequences are MDHEN and SYDVKM. TCR beta libraries were built with iRepertoire HTBI primers and Arm-PCR of CDR3 regions. TCRdb re-derived calls from the multiplex PCR reads in MiXCR, one entry per CDR3 protein. The sample yields around 400,000 distinct CDR3 sequences, approximately 15% seen once. Worth noting for this clonotype: The antigen is undetermined.

The sample was also reused in another study, on T cells in Graves' hyperthyroidism and ophthalmopathy. Per that study: Classification by a 13 V-J model distinguished ophthalmopathy from stable hyperthyroidism.

The input for sequencing was peripheral blood mononuclear cells (PBMCs), taken at new diagnosis, from a patient treated with antithyroid drugs. The chain carries TRBV28 and TRBJ2-3; 10 nucleotides agree with TRBD2. The sequence was collected from a woman aged 40 to 50 with Graves disease. The CDR3 spells CASSPPSGSGTDTQYF. CDR3 nucleotide sequence: TGTGCCAGCAGCCCCCCTAGCGGGAGCGGCACAGATACGCAGTATTTT.